The source of this T cell receptor beta chain is a study of T cell responses to AZD1222 COVID-19 vaccine. Both about-4-week and about-12-week second-dose recipients were combined. Profiled with immunoSEQ multiplex PCR; TCRdb holds only in-frame clones, not every one. Altogether about 110,000 clones are present, roughly 87% being singletons, with the ten largest covering less than 9.5%. Whole-study findings and limits: Spike-specific TCR depth and breadth grew after two AZD1222 doses.

This clone was detected only once. Its antigen remains unidentified. This sequence originates from an adult who received the AZD1222 COVID-19 vaccine. The sample consisted of peripheral blood, taken 28 days after the second AZD1222 dose.

The CDR3: CASSSRQGLFCEQYF. As DNA, the CDR3 is TGTGCCAGCAGCTCTCGACAGGGCCTATTCTGCGAGCAGTACTTC. The rearrangement uses TRBV11-3 and TRBJ2-7; 7 bases match TRBD1. Germline V gene sequence: CDR1 SGHNT, CDR2 YENEEA. CDR3 length: 15 amino acids. V lost 4 bases, J lost 6 bases, and 12 bases stayed unmatched.